The text below deals with one T cell receptor (beta chain). Its antigen is currently unknown. Processing was applied to graft tissue in order to liberate intraepithelial and lamina propria lymphocytes. The entry originates in a study of graft-versus-host responses after intestinal transplantation. About the research overall: Anti-thymocyte globulin induction, then tacrolimus and steroids for about three years, went to all recipients.

Broader study findings: Where graft-donor T cell macrochimerism was present, patients had high graft-versus-host to host-versus-graft clonal ratios in allografts. Recipient-marrow GvH clones were detected, some having first appeared in ileum or blood.

Deletions cut 4 bases from V and 2 bases from J, with 6 bases between. Germline CDR1 reads LNHDA; CDR2 reads SQIVND (reference sequence). The CDR3 is 14 amino acids. The data were produced by immunoSEQ multiplex PCR, yet TCRdb's version contains in-frame clones alone and is incomplete. The repertoire has about 18,000 clones, roughly 82% of them found once; the top ten carry around 5.5%. This TCR was recovered from a human patient who received an intestinal transplant, so some T cells may come from the graft donor. Sample: ileum tissue, taken 17 days after transplant. V and J are TRBV19 and TRBJ2-6, with D unresolved. This CDR3 is CASSNVAGANVLTF. As DNA, the CDR3 is TGTGCCAGTAGTAATGTGGCTGGGGCCAACGTCCTGACTTTC.